This T cell receptor beta chain was documented in a study of human T cells and chemical hapten exposure. Study summary: Diphenylcyclopropenone was administered weekly to the scalp of patients throughout the roughly 23-week study.

A single count supports this clonotype. The CDR3 end shows no conserved phenylalanine or tryptophan, and so a read error is likely. Time point in this sample: pre-sensitization, week 0. The treatment: therapeutic diphenylcyclopropenone sensitization with weekly scalp DPC. TCRdb ran MiXCR on the RACE reads and lists one entry per CDR3 protein. The sample has 55,000 to 75,000 distinct CDR3 sequences, about 7% seen once. Germline CDR1 is LGHDT and CDR2 is YNNKEL (reference sequence). The CDR3 runs 16 residues. V was clipped by 0 bases and J by 7 bases, with 18 bases between them. The source is a woman between 25 and 40 years old with alopecia areata. Some clones in this sample may be carry-over from other donors' samples. This chain uses TRBV3-1 with TRBJ1-2; a weak D match, TRBD1 (6 bases). Specimen: whole blood, collected in connection with sensitization to the hapten diphenylcyclopropenone (DPC). The DNA for the CDR3 is TGTGCCAGCAGCCAAGATCGGACAGATCGGATACGTGGCTACACCTCC. Translating it yields CASSQDRTDRIRGYTS.